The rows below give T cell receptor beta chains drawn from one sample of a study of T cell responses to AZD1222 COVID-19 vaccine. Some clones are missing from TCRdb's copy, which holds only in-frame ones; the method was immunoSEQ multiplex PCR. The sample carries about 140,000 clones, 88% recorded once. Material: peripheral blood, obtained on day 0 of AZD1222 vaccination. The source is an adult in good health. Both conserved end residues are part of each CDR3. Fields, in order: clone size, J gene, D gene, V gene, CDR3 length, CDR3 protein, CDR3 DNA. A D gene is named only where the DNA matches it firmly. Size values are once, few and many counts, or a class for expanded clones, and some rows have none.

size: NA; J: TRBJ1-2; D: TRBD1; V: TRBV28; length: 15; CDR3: CASRVQGASNYGYTF; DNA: TGTGCCAGCAGGGTACAGGGGGCATCTAACTATGGCTACACCTTC
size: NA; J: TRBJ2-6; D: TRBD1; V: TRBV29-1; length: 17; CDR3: CSVTGTGNAAGANVLTF; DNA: TGCAGCGTAACCGGGACAGGGAATGCTGCTGGGGCCAACGTCCTGACTTTC
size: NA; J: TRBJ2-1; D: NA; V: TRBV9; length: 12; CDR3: CASSRTRNEQFF; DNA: TGTGCCAGCAGCCGAACAAGGAATGAGCAGTTCTTC
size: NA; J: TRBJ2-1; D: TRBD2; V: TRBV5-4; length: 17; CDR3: CASSSTNLLAGSNEQFF; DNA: TGTGCCAGCAGCTCAACCAACCTCCTAGCGGGATCAAATGAGCAGTTCTTC
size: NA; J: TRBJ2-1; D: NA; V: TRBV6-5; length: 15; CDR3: CASSYGTGAYNEQFF; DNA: TGTGCCAGCAGTTACGGGACGGGGGCCTACAATGAGCAGTTCTTC
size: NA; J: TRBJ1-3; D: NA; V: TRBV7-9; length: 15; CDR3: CASSLRSGAGNTIYF; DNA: TGTGCCAGCAGCTTAAGGTCAGGGGCTGGAAACACCATATATTTT
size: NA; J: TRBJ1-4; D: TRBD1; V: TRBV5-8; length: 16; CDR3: CASSLGQGTTNEKLFF; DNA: TGTGCCAGCAGCCTAGGACAGGGTACAACTAATGAAAAACTGTTTTTT
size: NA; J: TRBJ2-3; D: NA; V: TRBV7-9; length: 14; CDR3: CASSWKGGTDTQYF; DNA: TGTGCCAGCAGCTGGAAGGGGGGCACAGATACGCAGTATTTT
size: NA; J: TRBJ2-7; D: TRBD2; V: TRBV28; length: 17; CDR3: CASSLRTGRVPIYEQYF; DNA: TGTGCCAGCAGTTTAAGAACGGGGAGGGTCCCTATCTACGAGCAGTACTTC
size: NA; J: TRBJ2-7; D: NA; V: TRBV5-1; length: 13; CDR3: CASSMTALYEQYF; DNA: TGCGCCAGCAGCATGACAGCCCTCTACGAGCAGTACTTC
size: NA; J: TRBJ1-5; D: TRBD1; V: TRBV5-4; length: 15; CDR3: CASSPGTGSNQPQHF; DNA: TGTGCCAGCAGCCCTGGGACAGGGAGCAATCAGCCCCAGCATTTT
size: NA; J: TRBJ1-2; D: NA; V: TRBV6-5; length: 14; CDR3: CASSYGQQVGGYTF; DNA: TGTGCCAGCAGTTACGGGCAACAGGTTGGGGGCTACACCTTC
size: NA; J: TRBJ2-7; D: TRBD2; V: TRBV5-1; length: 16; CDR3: CASSWGPGLAGGEQYF; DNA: TGCGCCAGCAGCTGGGGACCGGGACTAGCGGGAGGCGAGCAGTACTTC
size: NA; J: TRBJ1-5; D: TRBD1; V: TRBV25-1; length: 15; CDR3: CASSDPGTGDQPQHF; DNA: TGTGCCAGCAGTGACCCTGGGACAGGGGATCAGCCCCAGCATTTT
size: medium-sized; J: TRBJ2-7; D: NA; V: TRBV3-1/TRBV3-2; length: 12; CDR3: CASSQDRYEQYF; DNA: TGTGCCAGCAGCCAAGATCGCTACGAGCAGTACTTC
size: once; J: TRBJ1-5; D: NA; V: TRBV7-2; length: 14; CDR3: CASSLWQPNQPQHF; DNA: TGTGCCAGCAGCTTATGGCAGCCCAATCAGCCCCAGCATTTT
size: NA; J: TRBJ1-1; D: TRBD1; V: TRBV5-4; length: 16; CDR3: CASSPGQGTGNTEAFF; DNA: TGTGCCAGCAGCCCAGGACAGGGGACCGGGAACACTGAAGCTTTCTTT
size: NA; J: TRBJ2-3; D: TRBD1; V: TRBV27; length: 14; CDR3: CASSLTGVADTQYF; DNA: TGTGCCAGCAGTTTAACAGGGGTCGCAGATACGCAGTATTTT
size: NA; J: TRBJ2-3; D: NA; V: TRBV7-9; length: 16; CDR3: CASSWGVGVNTDTQYF; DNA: TGTGCCAGCAGCTGGGGGGTGGGAGTGAACACAGATACGCAGTATTTT
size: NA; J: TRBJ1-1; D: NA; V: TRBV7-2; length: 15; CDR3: CASSLSTGTNTEAFF; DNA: TGTGCCAGCAGCTTATCGACAGGCACGAACACTGAAGCTTTCTTT